This entry features one T cell receptor (beta chain) sequence. This sample is drawn from a study of blood T cell repertoires in COVID-19. Study context: The analysed material was cDNA or gDNA that came from T cells, B-cell-depleted T cells, or PBMCs.

The participants were between 18 and 89 years old and came from some 23 US areas. TCRdb's table, derived via immunoSEQ multiplex PCR, lists solely in-frame clones and lacks some. This sample has approximately 200,000 clones, with around four fifths found just once. The receptor comes from a man between 40 and 49 years old who had recovered from COVID-19. Sequenced sample: PBMCs or T cells enriched from blood (not recorded which).

As DNA, the CDR3 is TGTGCCAGCAGTGGAGGGACTCCCAGCACAGATACGCAGTATTTT. It specifies CASSGGTPSTDTQYF. The V call is TRBV28, the J call TRBJ2-3, with a tentative D call TRBD2 (6 bases). Germline V CDR1 and CDR2: MDHEN, SYDVKM. The CDR3 has 15 amino acids. V lost 5 bases to trimming and J lost 0 bases, with 12 bases between them. The full variable domain, in which reference TRBV28 and TRBJ2-3 provide the parts outside the CDR3, is DVKVTQSSRYLVKRTGEKVFLECVQDMDHENMFWYRQDPGLGLRLIYFSYDVKMKEKGDIPEGYSVSREKKERFSLILESASTNQTSMYLCASSGGTPSTDTQYFGPGTRLTVL.